The following is a T cell receptor beta chain sequence with its context. Its antigen is unidentified. TCRdb ran MiXCR on the RT-PCR reads and lists one entry per CDR3 protein. The sample lists approximately 160,000 distinct CDR3 sequences, around 10% occurring once. The CDR3 is 14 residues long. Per the germline V gene, CDR1 is MDHEN and CDR2 is SYDVKM. V shed 2 bases and J shed 0 bases, with 8 bases lying between them. The sample is drawn from a study of response to subunit inactivated influenza vaccine. Study-level findings and limits: The study's authors posited that every seasonal influenza vaccination enlists few new T cells.

The source was CD8+ T cells sorted from PBMCs, collected 23 to 25 months after vaccination. The source is a man between 50 and 75 years old who received an inactivated influenza vaccine. This chain uses TRBV28 with TRBJ2-7; D remains ambiguous. The CDR3 sequence: CASSLHPSSYEQYF. The DNA of the CDR3 is TGTGCCAGCAGTTTACACCCTAGCTCCTACGAGCAGTACTTC.